This TCR beta chain was profiled in a study of cytomegalovirus exposure and HLA in healthy donors. It was with 60 Vbeta and 13 Jbeta primers that the PCR ran. Method: immunoSEQ multiplex PCR; TCRdb's copy keeps in-frame clones and lacks some. The table records some 130,000 clones, approximately 83% of them present only once. The CDR3 extends over 12 amino acids. Germline CDR1 MNHEY, CDR2 SMNVEV (reference sequence). V was trimmed by 6 bases and J by 4 bases, leaving 10 bases between them. The receptor was isolated from a man between 35 and 55 years old in good health and CMV-seronegative. Material for sequencing was PBMCs. This rearrangement joins TRBV27 to TRBJ2-7; D is possibly TRBD1 (6 bases). CDR3 sequence: CASSGTGYEQYF. CDR3 nucleotide sequence: TGTGCCAGCAGCGGCACAGGGTACGAGCAGTACTTC.